The next 15 T cell receptor beta chains were all read from a single sample in a study of blood T cell repertoires in COVID-19 (dated by TCRdb to the early 2020s). Library creation used the immunoSEQ multiplex PCR assay. TCRdb stores this immuneACCESS table with in-frame sequences only. Part of the clones is absent; in the studies checked, under half of the shortfall reflects unresolved V genes, and no reason is known for the rest. In all, the sample holds approximately 180,000 clones, and 87% of those were seen once. The ten largest clones capture about 2.7% of the sample. Material: peripheral blood. The receptors here all came from a man aged 40-49 years with active or convalescent COVID-19.

This chain links TRBV28 with TRBJ2-7, with 7 bases fitting TRBD2. V trimming: 2 bases; J trimming: 1 base; junction bases outside the gene matches: 2. Per the germline V gene, CDR1 is MDHEN and CDR2 is SYDVKM. The CDR3 length is 14 residues. This chain's CDR3 is CASSLTGGSYEQYF. CDR3 nucleotides: TGTGCCAGCAGTTTAACGGGGGGTTCCTACGAGCAGTACTTC. The variable domain in full, with the rest retrieved from reference TRBV28 and TRBJ2-7, is DVKVTQSSRYLVKRTGEKVFLECVQDMDHENMFWYRQDPGLGLRLIYFSYDVKMKEKGDIPEGYSVSREKKERFSLILESASTNQTSMYLCASSLTGGSYEQYFGPGTRLTVT.

The rearrangement joins TRBV28 to TRBJ1-2; no clear D gene. Between the trimmed V and J ends, which lost 5 bases and 4 bases, there was a span of 14 bases. The CDR3 extends over 14 amino acids. The germline V gene has CDR1 MDHEN and CDR2 SYDVKM. CDR3 nucleotide sequence: TGTGCCAGCAGTCCCCATGACACCCTCTATGGCTACACCTTC. Its translation: CASSPHDTLYGYTF.

The chain uses TRBV5-4 and TRBJ2-7, with 10 bases aligning to TRBD1. The ends lost 7 bases at V and 6 bases at J; junction bases unmatched: 10. Germline CDR1 is SGHNT and CDR2 is YYREEE (reference sequence). CDR3 length equals 14 residues. CDR3: CASGFLGDRGEQYF. CDR3 in DNA: TGTGCCAGCGGATTTCTTGGGGACAGGGGCGAGCAGTACTTC.

This chain links TRBV9 with TRBJ2-2; 11 nucleotides agree with TRBD1. V lost 0 bases to trimming and J lost 5 bases; unmatched junction nucleotides: 6. The CDR3 has 17 amino acids. Germline-derived CDR1 and CDR2 are SGDLS and YYNGEE. This CDR3 reads CASSVARDRGLTGELFF. In DNA, the CDR3 is TGTGCCAGCAGCGTAGCCCGGGACAGGGGGTTGACCGGGGAGCTGTTTTTT.

The chain couples TRBV5-1 to TRBJ1-2; 7 bases line up with TRBD1. V shed 0 bases and J 2 bases; nucleotides not matched to a gene: 7. Germline loops: CDR1 SGHRS, CDR2 YFSETQ. The CDR3 runs to 16 residues. The CDR3 sequence: CASSLALDRPNYGYTF. CDR3 nucleotide sequence: TGCGCCAGCAGCTTGGCCCTGGACAGGCCCAACTATGGCTACACCTTC.

This clone occurred once. The chain employs TRBV7-6 and TRBJ2-3; TRBD2 aligns across 11 bases. V shed 1 base, J shed 2 bases, and the junction held 5 bases outside the gene matches. CDR3 length equals 17 residues. In germline, CDR1 is SGHVS, CDR2 FNYEAQ. This CDR3 is CASSLVASGGTTDTQYF. The CDR3 nucleotides read TGTGCCAGCAGCTTAGTGGCTAGCGGGGGGACCACAGATACGCAGTATTTT.

V and J are TRBV7-2 and TRBJ1-5; D is perhaps TRBD1 (5 bases). Deletions cut 1 base from V and 4 bases from J, with 11 bases between. CDR1 and CDR2 (germline): SGHTA, FQGNSA. The CDR3 has 15 amino acids. CDR3 protein: CASSLETGYNQPQHF. Written as DNA, the CDR3 is TGTGCCAGCAGCTTAGAAACAGGCTATAATCAGCCCCAGCATTTT.

A few counts support this clone. The V and J genes are TRBV13 and TRBJ1-1; D is uncertain. Trimming left V 5 bases short and J 4 bases short, with 14 bases between. The length of the CDR3 is 14 residues. Germline V lookup: CDR1 PRHDT, CDR2 FYEKMQ (reference sequence). In nucleotides, the CDR3 is TGTGCCAGCAGCGCCCGAGGATCGGGCACTGAAGCTTTCTTT. Its translation is CASSARGSGTEAFF. The full variable domain, with the rest looked up from reference TRBV13 and TRBJ1-1, is AAGVIQSPRHLIKEKRETATLKCYPIPRHDTVYWYQQGPGQDPQFLISFYEKMQSDKGSIPDRFSAQQFSDYHSELNMSSLELGDSALYFCASSARGSGTEAFFGQGTRLTVV.

CDR3 region: CASSQIAGATSGANVLTF. The CDR3 DNA reads TGTGCCAGCAGCCAAATCGCGGGGGCCACCTCTGGGGCCAACGTCCTGACTTTC. J is TRBJ2-6 and V is TRBV3-1 (or the pseudogene TRBV3-2); a possible D gene is TRBD2 (7 bases). The germline V gene encodes CDR1 LGHDT and CDR2 YNNKEL (reference sequence). The ends were cut back, 2 bases at V and 0 bases at J, with 14 bases in the middle. The CDR3 spans 18 residues.

The count of this clone is one. This chain links TRBV6-5 with TRBJ1-5, with 8 bases lining up with TRBD1. The trim removed 6 bases at V and 7 bases at J, leaving 8 bases unmatched. The CDR3 runs 14 residues. The germline gives CDR1 MNHEY, CDR2 SVGAGI. CDR3 protein: CASRLQGARQPQHF. CDR3 nucleotide sequence: TGTGCCAGCAGACTCCAGGGGGCCCGGCAGCCCCAGCATTTT.

This sequence joins TRBV11-2 and TRBJ2-1; maybe TRBD2 (5 bases). In germline, CDR1 is SGHAT, CDR2 FQNNGV. This CDR3 comprises 13 residues. Deletions cut 7 bases from V and 8 bases from J, with 15 bases between. The CDR3 spells CASTVLNGDEQFF. The DNA for the CDR3 is TGTGCCAGCACCGTCCTAAACGGGGATGAGCAGTTCTTC.

CDR3 region: CAISESERGRTGELFF. The CDR3 DNA is TGTGCCATCAGTGAGTCGGAGCGGGGGCGCACCGGGGAGCTGTTTTTT. This rearrangement joins TRBV10-3 to TRBJ2-2; 8 bases match TRBD2. Germline assignment: CDR1 ENHRY and CDR2 SYGVKD. This CDR3 comprises 16 residues. V lost 0 bases and J lost 4; bases outside the gene matches: 4.

J is TRBJ1-1 and V is TRBV6-5, with D possibly TRBD1 on 5 matching bases. CDR1 is MNHEY and CDR2 is SVGAGI in the germline V gene. The CDR3 extends over 14 amino acids. The ends were cut back, 0 bases at V and 6 bases at J, with 11 bases in the middle. The CDR3 loop reads CASSYSSTGAEAFF. CDR3 coding DNA: TGTGCCAGCAGTTACTCGAGTACAGGAGCTGAAGCTTTCTTT.

V usage is TRBV28 and J usage is TRBJ2-2; D not resolved. The V end lost 2 bases, the J end lost 6 bases, and 7 bases lay between the germline ends. Germline V gene sequence: CDR1 MDHEN, CDR2 SYDVKM. This CDR3 comprises 13 residues. CDR3 protein: CASSLLTPGELFF. In DNA form, the CDR3 reads TGTGCCAGCAGTTTACTAACCCCCGGGGAGCTGTTTTTT.

J is TRBJ2-7 and V is TRBV18, with D possibly TRBD2 on 5 matching bases. The CDR3 runs to 14 residues. The V and J ends lost 5 bases and 2 bases respectively, with 13 bases between them. Per germline, CDR1 KGHSH and CDR2 LQKENI. DNA of the CDR3: TGTGCCAGCTCAAAGGAGGCAGGAGCCTACGAGCAGTACTTC. This translates into CASSKEAGAYEQYF. Complete variable domain (other parts from reference TRBV18 and TRBJ2-7): NAGVMQNPRHLVRRRGQEARLRCSPMKGHSHVYWYRQLPEEGLKFMVYLQKENIIDESGMPKERFSAEFPKEGPSILRIQQVVRGDSAAYFCASSKEAGAYEQYFGPGTRLTVT.